This T cell receptor beta chain was found in a study of blood T cell repertoires in COVID-19. Across the study: Samples of COVID-19 (acute and convalescent) were obtained from the United States, Italy and Spain.

Data came from immunoSEQ multiplex PCR; TCRdb stores just in-frame clones and leaves some out. This table holds around 130,000 clones, about 81% found once. V was shortened by 0 bases and J by 1 base, with 10 bases between the two germline ends. This CDR3 region has 15 residues. Looked up from germline, CDR1 is SGHRS and CDR2 is YFSETQ. This clone showed up just once. Sequenced: peripheral blood. The TCR sequence derives from an elderly woman with acute or convalescent COVID-19. The rearrangement uses TRBV5-1 and TRBJ1-1; D is unresolved. CDR3: CASSLGAGRNTEAFF. As DNA, the CDR3 is TGCGCCAGCAGCTTGGGAGCGGGGAGGAACACTGAAGCTTTCTTT.